This paragraph covers one TCR beta chain sequence. The target antigen is unknown. This entry comes from a study of T cell repertoires in cytomegalovirus infection. Study results and caveats: Carriers of CMV and the relevant HLA type were discriminated by public TCR beta frequency. The ex vivo response was dominated by HLA-C-restricted CMV-specific TCR beta clonotypes.

J lost 2 bases, V lost 8 bases, and 1 base had no gene match. CDR3 length equals 12 residues. In TCRdb, the reads were re-called with MiXCR into one record per CDR3 protein. The repertoire holds 200,000 or so distinct CDR3 sequences, with about 39% as singletons. The material was CD8+ T cells from cultured PBMCs, obtained from culture after CMV antigen stimulation. The chain is built from TRBV12-3 or TRBV12-4 and TRBJ2-3; 7 positions match TRBD1. The TCR originated in a human donor in good health (CMV status not recorded). Some clones in this sample may be carry-over from other donors' samples. The CDR3 region is CASGQDTDTQYF. Written as DNA, the CDR3 is TGTGCCAGCGGACAGGACACAGATACGCAGTATTTT.